The 20 T cell receptor beta chains below come from one sample, sequenced in a study of control samples from healthy donors and cancer patients (dated by TCRdb to the early 2020s). The library was generated by the immunoSEQ multiplex PCR assay. TCRdb holds this immuneACCESS table with in-frame rearrangements only. Some clones are missing; in checked studies, unresolved V genes explain under half, and the rest has no known cause. This sample holds some 65,000 clones; around four fifths were observed only once. Of the sample, 2.5% to 3% falls within the top ten clones. Sequenced sample: PBMCs. The receptor set was obtained from a woman between 50 and 59 years old with lung cancer.

The chain has TRBV7-6 and TRBJ1-6; D not certain. Trimming removed 5 bases at V and 7 bases at J, with 12 bases between. Germline lookup yields CDR1 SGHVS and CDR2 FNYEAQ. The CDR3 is 14 residues long. For the CDR3, the DNA is TGTGCCAGCAGCGCGAGGGATGGGAATTCACCCCTCCACTTT. Its translation is CASSARDGNSPLHF.

The chain combines TRBV5-5 with TRBJ1-1; D gene uncertain. The CDR3 totals 14 residues. V lost 2 bases and J lost 3, with 11 bases in between. Germline V gene lookup returns CDR1 SGHKS and CDR2 YYEKEE (reference sequence). The CDR3 nucleotides read TGTGCCAGCAGCTTTAATCCCCTTTACACTGAAGCTTTCTTT. Amino acid sequence: CASSFNPLYTEAFF.

The rearrangement uses TRBV19 and TRBJ1-2; weak D call: TRBD1 (5 bases). V dropped 4 bases and J dropped 1 base, with 19 bases sitting between them. The CDR3 contains 17 residues. The germline gives CDR1 LNHDA, CDR2 SQIVND (reference sequence). CDR3 in amino acids: CASSSTRTQKRNYGYTF. DNA for the CDR3: TGTGCCAGTAGTAGTACCAGGACACAAAAGCGTAACTATGGCTACACCTTC.

CDR3 nucleotides: TGCGCCAGCACCTCTTCCGGGACAGTCTCCTACGAGCAGTACTTC. It specifies CASTSSGTVSYEQYF. The rearrangement uses TRBV5-1 and TRBJ2-7; TRBD1 aligns across 7 bases. The V segment lost 6 bases and the J segment 0 bases; nucleotides outside the gene matches: 9. The CDR3 has 15 amino acids. The germline V gene has CDR1 SGHRS and CDR2 YFSETQ.

The chain combines TRBV7-2 with TRBJ1-1; tentative D call: TRBD1 (5 bases). Germline assignment: CDR1 SGHTA and CDR2 FQGNSA. V lost 9 bases and J 3 bases, leaving 14 bases between the germline ends. This CDR3 region has 13 residues. The CDR3 coding sequence is TGTGCCAGTCTCAGACAGTCTCACACTGAAGCTTTCTTT. Translating gives CASLRQSHTEAFF. The variable domain in full, completed from reference TRBV7-2 and TRBJ1-1, reads GAGVSQSPSNKVTEKGKDVELRCDPISGHTALYWYRQSLGQGLEFLIYFQGNSAPDKSGLPSDRFSAERTGGSVSTLTIQRTQQEDSAVYLCASLRQSHTEAFFGQGTRLTVV.

The chain uses TRBV4-1 and TRBJ2-5; possible D gene TRBD2, 7 bases. V was shortened by 1 base and J by 10 bases, with 16 bases between the two germline ends. CDR3 length: 14 amino acids. CDR1 is MGHRA and CDR2 is YSYEKL in the germline V gene. CDR3 nucleotides: TGCGCCAGCAGCCAAGCTGGGGGGGGCGGTGACCAGTACTTC. It is translated as CASSQAGGGGDQYF.

The chain is built from TRBV4-3 and TRBJ1-5; no clear D. This CDR3 has 13 amino acids. Trimming pared 2 bases from V and 7 bases from J, leaving 9 bases between. The germline V gene has CDR1 LGHNA and CDR2 YSLEER. For the CDR3, the DNA is TGCGCCAGCAGCCAAAATCCCGGACAGCCCCAGCATTTT. Its protein product is CASSQNPGQPQHF.

The V call is TRBV7-3, the J call TRBJ2-2; no clear D. Per the germline V gene, CDR1 is SGHTA and CDR2 is FQGTGA. The V end was cut by 5 bases, the J end by 3 bases, with 10 bases between. The CDR3 loop spans 14 amino acids. DNA of the CDR3: TGTGCCAGCAGCGCCTCACAGTACACCGGGGAGCTGTTTTTT. This translates into CASSASQYTGELFF.

The table lists this clone with a few counts. Other DNA sequences from this sample encode an identical CDR3 as well. The V call is TRBV7-9, the J call TRBJ1-2; no firm D call. The germline V gene encodes CDR1 SEHNR and CDR2 FQNEAQ (reference sequence). V was shortened by 1 base and J by 5 bases, with 5 bases between the two germline ends. The CDR3 extends over 12 amino acids. CDR3 residues: CASSLGDYGYTF. For the CDR3, the DNA is TGTGCCAGCAGCTTAGGAGATTATGGCTACACCTTC.

The V gene is TRBV27, the J gene TRBJ1-1, with TRBD1 identical over 11 bases. The ends lost 3 bases at V and 4 bases at J; junction bases unmatched: 1. Germline assignment: CDR1 MNHEY and CDR2 SMNVEV (reference sequence). The CDR3 consists of 14 residues. The CDR3 spells CASSFGTGGTEAFF. CDR3 bases: TGTGCCAGCAGTTTTGGGACAGGGGGCACTGAAGCTTTCTTT.

On this clone itself: The sample carries other DNA sequences with the same CDR3. The chain recombines TRBV5-1 with TRBJ2-7; 7 nucleotides match TRBD1. J was trimmed by 0 bases and V by 1 base; bases with no gene match: 4. This CDR3 is built from 15 residues. The germline V gene has CDR1 SGHRS and CDR2 YFSETQ. CDR3 DNA: TGCGCCAGCAGCTTGAGGGACAGCCCCTCCTACGAGCAGTACTTC. Translation gives CASSLRDSPSYEQYF.

The chain uses TRBV7-8 and TRBJ2-5; TRBD1 matches 10 bases. CDR3 length: 18 amino acids. With V trimmed by 3 bases and J by 1 base, 11 bases remained unmatched. Germline V gene sequence: CDR1 SGHVS, CDR2 FQNEAQ. The CDR3 region is CASSFMPGQGSIQETQYF. CDR3 sequence (DNA): TGTGCCAGCAGCTTTATGCCGGGACAGGGGTCTATCCAAGAGACCCAGTACTTC. Supplemented by reference TRBV7-8 and TRBJ2-5, the full variable domain reads GAGVSQSPRYKVAKRGQDVALRCDPISGHVSLFWYQQALGQGPEFLTYFQNEAQLDKSGLPSDRFFAERPEGSVSTLKIQRTQQEDSAVYLCASSFMPGQGSIQETQYFGPGTRLLVL.

This clone was observed a few times. The CDR3 here is CASSLASTSQDTQYF. DNA for the CDR3: TGTGCCAGCAGCTTAGCCTCGACCAGCCAAGATACGCAGTATTTT. V gene TRBV7-2 combines with J gene TRBJ2-3; D is uncertain. Germline V gives CDR1 SGHTA, CDR2 FQGNSA. V shed 0 bases and J shed 5 bases, with 12 bases lying between them. The CDR3 consists of 15 residues.

The chain employs TRBV28 and TRBJ1-5; weak D call: TRBD1 (5 bases). The germline CDR1 and CDR2 sequences are MDHEN and SYDVKM. V lost 6 bases and J lost 12, with 27 bases in between. The CDR3 loop spans 16 amino acids. The DNA of the CDR3 is TGTGCCAGCAGCCTATTAGCAGGGATAGAGGGTATGGTCCAGCATTTT. Its protein is CASSLLAGIEGMVQHF.

J is TRBJ2-2 and V is TRBV3-1 (or the pseudogene TRBV3-2); unclear D gene. The CDR3 is 14 amino acids. The germline gives CDR1 LGHDT, CDR2 YNNKEL (reference sequence). The V end lost 4 bases, the J end lost 4 bases, and 10 bases lay between the germline ends. The CDR3 is CASSPPWGTGELFF. CDR3 nucleotides: TGTGCCAGCAGCCCCCCGTGGGGCACCGGGGAGCTGTTTTTT.

The chain combines TRBV5-8 with TRBJ2-5; no clear D gene. Germline CDR1 is SGHTS and CDR2 is YDEGEE. The CDR3 sequence is 15 residues long. Between the trimmed V and J ends, which lost 2 bases and 1 base, there was a span of 12 bases. CDR3 in amino acids: CASSLLGGSQETQYF. CDR3 nucleotides: TGTGCCAGCAGCTTACTCGGCGGAAGCCAAGAGACCCAGTACTTC.

The chain has TRBV12-5 and TRBJ2-3; 9 bases are a match to TRBD2. The germline gives CDR1 LGHNT, CDR2 FRNRAP. After removal of 5 bases from V and 2 bases from J, the junction contained 8 bases not matched to a gene. This CDR3 region has 16 residues. Written as DNA, the CDR3 is TGTGCTAGTGGTCCCGGCCTAGCGGGGTTCACAGATACGCAGTATTTT. Translation: CASGPGLAGFTDTQYF. The full variable domain, in which reference TRBV12-5 and TRBJ2-3 provide the parts outside the CDR3, is DARVTQTPRHKVTEMGQEVTMRCQPILGHNTVFWYRQTMMQGLELLAYFRNRAPLDDSGMPKDRFSAEMPDATLATLKIQPSEPRDSAVYFCASGPGLAGFTDTQYFGPGTRLTVL.

This clone was seen more than once but under ten times. The chain joins TRBV6-5 to TRBJ1-3; D remains ambiguous. The CDR3 consists of 14 residues. V gave up 4 bases and J gave up 1 base, with 8 bases separating them. CDR1 MNHEY and CDR2 SVGAGI come from the germline V gene. Here the CDR3 reads CASSSEHSGNTIYF. The CDR3 region has the DNA TGTGCCAGCAGTTCAGAGCATTCTGGAAACACCATATATTTT.

V is TRBV27 and J is TRBJ1-1; TRBD1 matches at 7 bases. The junction had 14 bases not matched to a gene; V was cut back by 0 bases and J by 1 base. The CDR3 is made up of 19 amino acids. Germline V CDR1 and CDR2: MNHEY, SMNVEV (reference sequence). The CDR3 DNA sequence: TGTGCCAGCAGTTTATCGAGGAACAGGGGTGATCTCACGAACACTGAAGCTTTCTTT. It codes for CASSLSRNRGDLTNTEAFF.

This clone was observed a handful of times. The V and J genes are TRBV4-3 and TRBJ2-3; D not certain. CDR1 LGHNA and CDR2 YSLEER come from the germline V gene. The V end was cut by 0 bases, the J end by 2 bases, with 6 bases between. The length of the CDR3 is 14 residues. CDR3 region: CASSQDGTTDTQYF. The CDR3 coding sequence is TGCGCCAGCAGCCAAGATGGTACCACAGATACGCAGTATTTT.